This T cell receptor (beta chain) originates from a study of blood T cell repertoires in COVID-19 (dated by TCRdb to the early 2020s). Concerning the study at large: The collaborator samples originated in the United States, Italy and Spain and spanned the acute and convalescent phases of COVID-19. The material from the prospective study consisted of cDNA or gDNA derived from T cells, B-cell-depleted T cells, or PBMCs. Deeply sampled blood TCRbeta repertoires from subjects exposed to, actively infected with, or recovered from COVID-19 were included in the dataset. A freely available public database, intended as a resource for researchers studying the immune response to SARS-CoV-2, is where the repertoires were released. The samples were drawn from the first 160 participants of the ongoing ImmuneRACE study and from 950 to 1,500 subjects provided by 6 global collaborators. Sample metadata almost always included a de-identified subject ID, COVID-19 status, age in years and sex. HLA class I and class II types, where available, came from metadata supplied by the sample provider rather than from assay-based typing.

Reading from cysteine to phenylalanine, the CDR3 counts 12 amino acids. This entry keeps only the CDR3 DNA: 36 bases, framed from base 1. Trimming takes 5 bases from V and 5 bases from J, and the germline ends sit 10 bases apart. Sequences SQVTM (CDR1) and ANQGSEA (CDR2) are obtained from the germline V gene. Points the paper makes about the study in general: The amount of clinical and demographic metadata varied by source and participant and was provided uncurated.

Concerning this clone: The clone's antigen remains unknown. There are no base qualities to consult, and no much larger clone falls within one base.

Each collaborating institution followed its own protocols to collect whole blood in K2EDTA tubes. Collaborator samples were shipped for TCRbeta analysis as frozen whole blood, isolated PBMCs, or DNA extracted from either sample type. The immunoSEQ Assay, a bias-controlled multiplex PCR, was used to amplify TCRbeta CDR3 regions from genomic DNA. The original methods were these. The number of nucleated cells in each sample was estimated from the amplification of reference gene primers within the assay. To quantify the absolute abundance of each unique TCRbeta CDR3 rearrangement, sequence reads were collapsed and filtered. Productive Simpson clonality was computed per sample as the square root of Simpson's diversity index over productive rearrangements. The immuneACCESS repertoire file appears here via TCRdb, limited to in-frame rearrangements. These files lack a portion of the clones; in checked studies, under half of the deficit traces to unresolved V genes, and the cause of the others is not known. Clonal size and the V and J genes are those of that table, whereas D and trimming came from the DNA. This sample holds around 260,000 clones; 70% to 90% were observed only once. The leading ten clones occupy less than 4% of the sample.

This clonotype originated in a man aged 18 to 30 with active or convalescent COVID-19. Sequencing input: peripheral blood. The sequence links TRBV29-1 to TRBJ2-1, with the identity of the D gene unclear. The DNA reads TGCAGCGTTTCAGAGGTTAACAATGAGCAGTTCTTC. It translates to CSVSEVNNEQFF.